The rows below give T cell receptor beta chains drawn from one sample of a study of T cell repertoires in cytomegalovirus infection. MiXCR, applied by TCRdb to the reads, yields one record per CDR3 protein. This sample carries over 100,000 distinct CDR3 sequences, 16% of them seen once, and the ten largest clones take 8% to 9.5%. Sequencing was carried out using PBMCs. The receptors derive from a human donor in good health (CMV status not recorded). Some clones in this sample may be carry-over from other donors' samples. The CDR3 runs from the conserved cysteine through the conserved F or W.

>TRBV28|TRBJ1-2
CASSPGPASYGYTF
>TRBV2|TRBJ1-4
CASSEEQTGTNEKLFF
>TRBV7-2|TRBJ2-5
CASRFSGEETQYF
>TRBV7-2|TRBJ2-7
CASSLDGARPSEQYF
>TRBV12-3/TRBV12-4|TRBJ1-2
CASTRQGNYGYTF
>TRBV20-1|TRBJ2-2
CSASAGATNTGELFF
>TRBV20-1|TRBJ1-3
CSATAVGSNTIYF
>TRBV6-5|TRBJ2-7
CASRGINDEQYF
>TRBV25-1|TRBJ2-5
CASSDFLRGGQETQYF
>TRBV12-3/TRBV12-4|TRBJ1-4
CASRIDRGVTNEKLFF
>TRBV6-1|TRBJ2-1
CASTPPSFDEQFF
>TRBV2|TRBJ1-6
CASSSHGYYNSPLHF
>TRBV29-1|TRBJ1-1
CSGADSGGAFF
>TRBV7-2|TRBJ1-6
CASRTETDNSPLHF
>TRBV2|TRBJ1-4
CASGGNEKLFF
>TRBV6-2/TRBV6-3|TRBJ2-7
CASRDRRDSPYEQYF
>TRBV5-4|TRBJ2-1
CATNPPWRAHNEQFF
>TRBV5-1|TRBJ1-2
CASLGTGSAKDGYTF
>TRBV7-2|TRBJ1-1
CASSLRPERGRETEAFF
>TRBV20-1|TRBJ2-7
CSAVLAGQGAHEQYF
>TRBV5-5|TRBJ2-7
CASSADLDSIYEQYF
>TRBV12-3/TRBV12-4|TRBJ1-1
CASSRTGEEGTEAFF
>TRBV5-1|TRBJ2-1
CASSWDRGSLRSYNEQFF
>TRBV2|TRBJ1-2
CASSEASYGYTF
>TRBV6-6|TRBJ2-5
CASSWSQLGYESETQYF
>TRBV7-3|TRBJ2-3
CASSFGTSTDTQYF
>TRBV7-2|TRBJ2-7
CASSLAAQGPYEQYF
>TRBV12-3/TRBV12-4|TRBJ1-5
CASSLRRGPQHF
>TRBV7-2|TRBJ2-5
CASSLAGWAGEETQYF
>TRBV14|TRBJ1-2
CASSQDNYYGYTF
>TRBV4-1|TRBJ1-2
CASSQDGQGVSGYTF
>TRBV29-1|TRBJ2-5
CSVELLGETQYF
>TRBV5-6|TRBJ1-2
CASKLIGYGYTF
>TRBV7-8|TRBJ2-1
CASSSLGRRGSYNEQFF
>TRBV18|TRBJ2-1
CASSAGLDNEQFF
>TRBV7-9|TRBJ2-7
CASTVGTTSYEQYF
>TRBV2|TRBJ1-4
CASSGSYGGQLFF
>TRBV19|TRBJ1-2
CASSRQRNYGYTF
>TRBV2|TRBJ2-4
CASSERVAGGTKNIQYF
>TRBV20-1|TRBJ1-2
CSARDLSKDSYGYTF
>TRBV12-3/TRBV12-4|TRBJ1-4
CASRATTAANEKLFF
>TRBV20-1|TRBJ1-2
CSARVWTGSTNGYTF
>TRBV18|TRBJ1-6
CASSPDREDSPLHF
>TRBV7-4|TRBJ1-1
CASSPSGYGESTDAFF
>TRBV5-1|TRBJ2-5
CASSSSRWGAGETQYF
>TRBV6-6|TRBJ1-1
CASSFQQGEAFF
>TRBV5-6|TRBJ2-4
CASSFGTVAKNIQYF
>TRBV12-3/TRBV12-4|TRBJ2-3
CASSFAGSTDTQYF
>TRBV2|TRBJ2-3
CASSAGLGDTQYF
>TRBV5-6|TRBJ1-2
CASSFDRDYGYTF
>TRBV7-9|TRBJ2-7
CASSGDRRIQYEQYF
>TRBV2|TRBJ2-7
CASSERFSSYEQYF
>TRBV29-1|TRBJ2-5
CSVPQRGQETQYF
>TRBV29-1|TRBJ2-2
CSVQSGGVAGELFF
>TRBV7-2|TRBJ1-2
CASSLGSQGTYGYTF